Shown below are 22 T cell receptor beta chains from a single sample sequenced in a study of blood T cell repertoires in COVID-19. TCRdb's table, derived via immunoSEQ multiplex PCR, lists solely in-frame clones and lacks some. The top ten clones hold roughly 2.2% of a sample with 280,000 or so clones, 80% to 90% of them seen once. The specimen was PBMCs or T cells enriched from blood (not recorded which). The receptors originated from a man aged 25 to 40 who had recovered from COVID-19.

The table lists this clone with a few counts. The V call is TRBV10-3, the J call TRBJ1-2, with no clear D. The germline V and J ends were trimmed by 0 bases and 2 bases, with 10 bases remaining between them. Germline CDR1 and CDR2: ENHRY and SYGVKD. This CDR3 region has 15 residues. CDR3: CAISESKGSNYGYTF. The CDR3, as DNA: TGTGCCATCAGTGAGTCAAAAGGGAGCAACTATGGCTACACCTTC.

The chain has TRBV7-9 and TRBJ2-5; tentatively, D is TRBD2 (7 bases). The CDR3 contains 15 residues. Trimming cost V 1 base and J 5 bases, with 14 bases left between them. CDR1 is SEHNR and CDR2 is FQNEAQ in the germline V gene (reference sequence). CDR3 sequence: CASSLDLRGGETQYF. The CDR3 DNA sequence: TGTGCCAGCAGCTTAGATCTCAGGGGAGGGGAGACCCAGTACTTC. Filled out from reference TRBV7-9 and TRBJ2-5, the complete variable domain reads DTGVSQNPRHKITKRGQNVTFRCDPISEHNRLYWYRQTLGQGPEFLTYFQNEAQLEKSRLLSDRFSAERPKGSFSTLEIQRTEQGDSAMYLCASSLDLRGGETQYFGPGTRLLVL.

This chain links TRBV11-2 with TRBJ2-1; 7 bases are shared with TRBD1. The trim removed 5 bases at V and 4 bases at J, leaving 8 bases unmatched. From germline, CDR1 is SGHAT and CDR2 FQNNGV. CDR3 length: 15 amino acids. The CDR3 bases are TGTGCCAGCAGCGAAGCCGGGACAGCATACAATGAGCAGTTCTTC. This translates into CASSEAGTAYNEQFF. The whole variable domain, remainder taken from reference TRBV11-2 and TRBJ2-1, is EAGVAQSPRYKIIEKRQSVAFWCNPISGHATLYWYQQILGQGPKLLIQFQNNGVVDDSQLPKDRFSAERLKGVDSTLKIQPAKLEDSAVYLCASSEAGTAYNEQFFGPGTRLTVL.

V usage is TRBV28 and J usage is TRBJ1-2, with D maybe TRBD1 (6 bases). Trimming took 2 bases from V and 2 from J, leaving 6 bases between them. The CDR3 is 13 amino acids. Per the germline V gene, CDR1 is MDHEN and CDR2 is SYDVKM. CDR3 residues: CASSLDRNYGYTF. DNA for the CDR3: TGTGCCAGCAGTTTAGACAGGAACTATGGCTACACCTTC.

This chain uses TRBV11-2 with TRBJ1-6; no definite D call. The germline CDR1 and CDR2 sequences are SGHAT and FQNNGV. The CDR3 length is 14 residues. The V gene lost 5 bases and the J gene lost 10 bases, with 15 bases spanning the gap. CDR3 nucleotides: TGTGCCAGCAGCCCCCGCGAGAGGAGATCACCCCTCCACTTT. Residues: CASSPRERRSPLHF. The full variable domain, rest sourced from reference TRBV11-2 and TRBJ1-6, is EAGVAQSPRYKIIEKRQSVAFWCNPISGHATLYWYQQILGQGPKLLIQFQNNGVVDDSQLPKDRFSAERLKGVDSTLKIQPAKLEDSAVYLCASSPRERRSPLHFGNGTRLTVT.

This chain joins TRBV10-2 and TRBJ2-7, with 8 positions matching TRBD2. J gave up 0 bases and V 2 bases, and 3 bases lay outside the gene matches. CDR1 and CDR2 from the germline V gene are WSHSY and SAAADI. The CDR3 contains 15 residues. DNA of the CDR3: TGCGCCAGCAGTGAGGGCGGGGGGCCCTCCTACGAGCAGTACTTC. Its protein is CASSEGGGPSYEQYF.

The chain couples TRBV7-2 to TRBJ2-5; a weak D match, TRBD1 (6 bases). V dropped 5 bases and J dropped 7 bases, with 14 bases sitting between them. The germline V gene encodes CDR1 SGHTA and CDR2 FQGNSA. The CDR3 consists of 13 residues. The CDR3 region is CASSLIWGRTQYF. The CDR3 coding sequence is TGTGCCAGCAGCCTCATATGGGGGCGGACCCAGTACTTC.

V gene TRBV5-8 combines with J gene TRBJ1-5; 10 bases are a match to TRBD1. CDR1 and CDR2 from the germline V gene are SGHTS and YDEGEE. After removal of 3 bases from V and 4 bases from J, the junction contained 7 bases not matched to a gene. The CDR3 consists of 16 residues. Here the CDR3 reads CASSSARQGANQPQHF. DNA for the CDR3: TGTGCCAGCAGCTCAGCTCGACAGGGGGCGAATCAGCCCCAGCATTTT.

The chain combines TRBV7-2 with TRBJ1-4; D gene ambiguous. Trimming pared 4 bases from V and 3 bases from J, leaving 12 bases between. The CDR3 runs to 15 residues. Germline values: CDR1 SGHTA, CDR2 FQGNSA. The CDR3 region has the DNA TGTGCCAGCAGCTCCAGCGGGGTACCTAATGAAAAACTGTTTTTT. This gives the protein CASSSSGVPNEKLFF.

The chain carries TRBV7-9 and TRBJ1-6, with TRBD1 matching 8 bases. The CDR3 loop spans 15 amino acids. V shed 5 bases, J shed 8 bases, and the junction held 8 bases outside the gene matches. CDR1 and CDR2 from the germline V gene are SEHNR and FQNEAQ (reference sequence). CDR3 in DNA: TGTGCCAGCAGCCCTCTCCAGGACAGGGATTCACCCCTCCACTTT. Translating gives CASSPLQDRDSPLHF.

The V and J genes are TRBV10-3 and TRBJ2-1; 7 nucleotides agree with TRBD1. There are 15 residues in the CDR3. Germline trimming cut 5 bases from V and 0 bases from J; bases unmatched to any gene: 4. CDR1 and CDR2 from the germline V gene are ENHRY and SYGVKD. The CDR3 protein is CAISRGTDSYNEQFF. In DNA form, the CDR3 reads TGTGCCATCAGTCGTGGGACAGACTCCTACAATGAGCAGTTCTTC.

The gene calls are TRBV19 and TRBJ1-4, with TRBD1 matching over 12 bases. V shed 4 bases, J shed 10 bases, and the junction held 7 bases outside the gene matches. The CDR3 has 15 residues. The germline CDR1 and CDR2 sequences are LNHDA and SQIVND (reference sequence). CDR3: CASSTPGQGAGKLFF. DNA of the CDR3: TGTGCCAGTAGTACCCCGGGACAGGGGGCAGGAAAACTGTTTTTT.

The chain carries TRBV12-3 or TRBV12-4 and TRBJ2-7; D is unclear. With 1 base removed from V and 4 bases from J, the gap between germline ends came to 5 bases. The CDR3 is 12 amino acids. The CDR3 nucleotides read TGTGCCAGCAGTTTAGTCGTTTACGAGCAGTACTTC. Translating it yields CASSLVVYEQYF.

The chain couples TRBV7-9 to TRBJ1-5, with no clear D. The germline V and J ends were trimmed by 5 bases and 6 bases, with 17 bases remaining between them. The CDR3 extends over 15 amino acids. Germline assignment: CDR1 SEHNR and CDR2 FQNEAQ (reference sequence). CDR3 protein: CASSLSGGSIQPQHF. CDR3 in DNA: TGTGCCAGCAGCCTATCCGGAGGGAGTATTCAGCCCCAGCATTTT.

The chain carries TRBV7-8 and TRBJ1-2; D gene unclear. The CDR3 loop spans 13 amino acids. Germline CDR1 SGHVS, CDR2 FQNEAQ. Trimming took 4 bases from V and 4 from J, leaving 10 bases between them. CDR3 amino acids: CASSSPGLYGYTF. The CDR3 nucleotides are TGTGCCAGCAGCTCACCTGGACTCTATGGCTACACCTTC.

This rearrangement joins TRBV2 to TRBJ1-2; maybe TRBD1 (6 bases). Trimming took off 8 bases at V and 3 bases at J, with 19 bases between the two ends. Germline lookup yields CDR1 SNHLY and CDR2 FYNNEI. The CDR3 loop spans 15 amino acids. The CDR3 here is CASLPGQSWYYGYTF. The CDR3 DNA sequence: TGTGCCAGCCTGCCAGGACAGAGTTGGTACTATGGCTACACCTTC. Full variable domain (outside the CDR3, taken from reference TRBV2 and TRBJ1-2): EPEVTQTPSHQVTQMGQEVILRCVPISNHLYFYWYRQILGQKVEFLVSFYNNEISEKSEIFDDQFSVERPDGSNFTLKIRSTKLEDSAMYFCASLPGQSWYYGYTFGSGTRLTVV.

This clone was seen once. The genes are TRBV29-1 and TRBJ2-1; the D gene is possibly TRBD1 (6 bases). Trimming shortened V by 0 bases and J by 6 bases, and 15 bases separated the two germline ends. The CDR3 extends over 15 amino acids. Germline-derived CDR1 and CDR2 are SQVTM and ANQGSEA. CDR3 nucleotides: TGCAGCGTTGAAGAGACCCGGACAGCCTCCAATGAGCAGTTCTTC. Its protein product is CSVEETRTASNEQFF.

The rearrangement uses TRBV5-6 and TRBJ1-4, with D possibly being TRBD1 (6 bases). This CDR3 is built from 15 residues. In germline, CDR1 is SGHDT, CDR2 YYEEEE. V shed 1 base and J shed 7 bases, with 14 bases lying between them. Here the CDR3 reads CASSLSQGYGEKLFF. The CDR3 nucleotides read TGTGCCAGCAGCTTGTCGCAGGGGTATGGTGAAAAACTGTTTTTT.

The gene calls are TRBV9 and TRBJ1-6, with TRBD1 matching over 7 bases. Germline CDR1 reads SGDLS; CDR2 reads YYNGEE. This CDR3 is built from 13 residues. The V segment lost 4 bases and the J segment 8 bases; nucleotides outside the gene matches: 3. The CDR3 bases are TGTGCCAGCAGCCCTACAGGGGATTCACCCCTCCACTTT. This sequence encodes CASSPTGDSPLHF.

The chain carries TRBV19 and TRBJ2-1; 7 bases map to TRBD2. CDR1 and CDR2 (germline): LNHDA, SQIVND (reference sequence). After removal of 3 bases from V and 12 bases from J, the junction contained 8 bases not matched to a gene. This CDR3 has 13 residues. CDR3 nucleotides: TGTGCCAGTAGTATTGGGACTACAAGGGGGCAGTTCTTC. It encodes CASSIGTTRGQFF.

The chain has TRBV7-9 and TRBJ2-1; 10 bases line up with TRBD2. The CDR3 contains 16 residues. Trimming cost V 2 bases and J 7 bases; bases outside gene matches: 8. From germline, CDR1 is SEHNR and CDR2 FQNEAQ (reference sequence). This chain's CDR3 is CASSLRGLATGNEQFF. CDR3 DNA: TGTGCCAGCAGCTTACGGGGACTAGCGACAGGGAATGAGCAGTTCTTC.

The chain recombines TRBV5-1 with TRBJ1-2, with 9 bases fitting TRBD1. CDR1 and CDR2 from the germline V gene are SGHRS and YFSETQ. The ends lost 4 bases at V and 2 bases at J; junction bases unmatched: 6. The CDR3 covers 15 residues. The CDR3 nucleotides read TGCGCCAGCAGCAGTACAGGGGGCCTAAACTATGGCTACACCTTC. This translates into CASSSTGGLNYGYTF.